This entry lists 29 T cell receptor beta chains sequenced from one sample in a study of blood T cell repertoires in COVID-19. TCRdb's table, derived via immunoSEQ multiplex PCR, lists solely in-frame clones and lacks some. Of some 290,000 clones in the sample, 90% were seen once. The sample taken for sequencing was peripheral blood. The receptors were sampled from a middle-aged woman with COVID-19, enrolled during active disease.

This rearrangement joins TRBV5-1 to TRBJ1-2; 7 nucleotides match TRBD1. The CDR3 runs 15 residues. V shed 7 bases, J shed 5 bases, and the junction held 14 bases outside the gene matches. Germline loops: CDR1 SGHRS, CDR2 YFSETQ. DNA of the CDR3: TGCGCCAGCCACGGCGGACAGGTTTTTCCTTATGGCTACACCTTC. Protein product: CASHGGQVFPYGYTF. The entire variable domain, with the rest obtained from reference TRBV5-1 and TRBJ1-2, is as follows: KAGVTQTPRYLIKTRGQQVTLSCSPISGHRSVSWYQQTPGQGLQFLFEYFSETQRNKGNFPGRFSGRQFSNSRSEMNVSTLELGDSALYLCASHGGQVFPYGYTFGSGTRLTVV.

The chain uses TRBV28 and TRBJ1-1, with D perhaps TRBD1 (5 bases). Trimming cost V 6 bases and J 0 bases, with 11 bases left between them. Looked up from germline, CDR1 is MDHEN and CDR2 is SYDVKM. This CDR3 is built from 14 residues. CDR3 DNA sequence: TGTGCCAGCAGCATAAGGACACTGAACACTGAAGCTTTCTTT. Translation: CASSIRTLNTEAFF.

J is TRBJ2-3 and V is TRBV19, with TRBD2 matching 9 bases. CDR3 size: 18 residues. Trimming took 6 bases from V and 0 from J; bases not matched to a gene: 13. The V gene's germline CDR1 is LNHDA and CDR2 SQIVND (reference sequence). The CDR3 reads CASRSRGGRGLSTDTQYF. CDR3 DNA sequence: TGTGCCAGTAGGTCTCGAGGCGGGAGGGGTCTTAGCACAGATACGCAGTATTTT.

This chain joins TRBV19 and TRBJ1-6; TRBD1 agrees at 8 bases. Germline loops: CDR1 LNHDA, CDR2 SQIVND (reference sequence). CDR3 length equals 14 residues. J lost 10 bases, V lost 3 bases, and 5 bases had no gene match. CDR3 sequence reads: CASSMDRENSPLHF. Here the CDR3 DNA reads TGTGCCAGTAGTATGGACAGGGAAAACTCACCCCTCCACTTT.

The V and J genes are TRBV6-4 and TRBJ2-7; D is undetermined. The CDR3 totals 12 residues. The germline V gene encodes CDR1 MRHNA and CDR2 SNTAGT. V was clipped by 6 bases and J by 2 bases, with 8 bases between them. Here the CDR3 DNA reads TGTGCCAGCAGCCGAACTCCCTACGAGCAGTACTTC. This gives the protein CASSRTPYEQYF.

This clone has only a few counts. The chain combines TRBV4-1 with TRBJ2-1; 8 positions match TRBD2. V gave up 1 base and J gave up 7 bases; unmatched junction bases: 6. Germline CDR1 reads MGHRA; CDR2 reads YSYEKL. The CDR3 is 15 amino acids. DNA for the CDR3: TGCGCCAGCAGCCAAGGACTAGCGTCTTTTAATGAGCAGTTCTTC. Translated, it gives CASSQGLASFNEQFF.

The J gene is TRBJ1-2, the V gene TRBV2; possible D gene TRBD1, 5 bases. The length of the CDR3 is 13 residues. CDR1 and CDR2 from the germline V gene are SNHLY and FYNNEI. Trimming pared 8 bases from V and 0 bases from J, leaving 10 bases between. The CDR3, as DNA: TGTGCCAGCCAGACAGTCCCTAACTATGGCTACACCTTC. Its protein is CASQTVPNYGYTF. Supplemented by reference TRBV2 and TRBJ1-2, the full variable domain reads EPEVTQTPSHQVTQMGQEVILRCVPISNHLYFYWYRQILGQKVEFLVSFYNNEISEKSEIFDDQFSVERPDGSNFTLKIRSTKLEDSAMYFCASQTVPNYGYTFGSGTRLTVV.

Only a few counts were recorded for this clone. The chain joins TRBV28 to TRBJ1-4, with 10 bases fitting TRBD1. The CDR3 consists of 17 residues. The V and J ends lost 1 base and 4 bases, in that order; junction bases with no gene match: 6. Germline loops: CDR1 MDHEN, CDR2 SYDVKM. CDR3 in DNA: TGTGCCAGCAGTTTATACGGGACAGGGGCGATTAATGAAAAACTGTTTTTT. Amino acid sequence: CASSLYGTGAINEKLFF.

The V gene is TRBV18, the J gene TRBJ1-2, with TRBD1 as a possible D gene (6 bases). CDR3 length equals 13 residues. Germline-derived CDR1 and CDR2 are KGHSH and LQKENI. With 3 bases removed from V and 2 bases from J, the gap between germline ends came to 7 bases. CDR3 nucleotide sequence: TGTGCCAGCTCACCGGACAGCAACTATGGCTACACCTTC. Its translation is CASSPDSNYGYTF.

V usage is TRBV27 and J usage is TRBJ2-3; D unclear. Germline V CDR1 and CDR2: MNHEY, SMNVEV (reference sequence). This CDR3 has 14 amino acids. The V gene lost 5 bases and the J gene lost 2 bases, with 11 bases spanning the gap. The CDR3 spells CASSLRTHTDTQYF. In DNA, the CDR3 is TGTGCCAGCAGTCTCCGTACACACACAGATACGCAGTATTTT.

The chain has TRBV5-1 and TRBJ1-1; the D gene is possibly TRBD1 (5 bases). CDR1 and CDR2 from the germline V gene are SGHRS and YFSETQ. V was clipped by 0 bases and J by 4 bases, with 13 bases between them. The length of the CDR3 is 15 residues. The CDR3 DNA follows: TGCGCCAGCAGCTTGGGGGGCAGTCTGGGCACTGAAGCTTTCTTT. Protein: CASSLGGSLGTEAFF.

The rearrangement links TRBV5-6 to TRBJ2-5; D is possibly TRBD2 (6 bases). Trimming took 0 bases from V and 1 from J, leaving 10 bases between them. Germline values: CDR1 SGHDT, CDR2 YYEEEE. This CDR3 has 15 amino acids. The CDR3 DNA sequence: TGTGCCAGCAGCTTGGGGCCAGCGGGCCAAGAGACCCAGTACTTC. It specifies CASSLGPAGQETQYF. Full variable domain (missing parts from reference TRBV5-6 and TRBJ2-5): DAGVTQSPTHLIKTRGQQVTLRCSPKSGHDTVSWYQQALGQGPQFIFQYYEEEERQRGNFPDRFSGHQFPNYSSELNVNALLLGDSALYLCASSLGPAGQETQYFGPGTRLLVL.

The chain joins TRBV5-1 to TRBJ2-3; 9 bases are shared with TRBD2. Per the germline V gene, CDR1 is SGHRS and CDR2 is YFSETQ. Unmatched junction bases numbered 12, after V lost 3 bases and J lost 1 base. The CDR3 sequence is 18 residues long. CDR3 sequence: CASSSTTSGSARTDTQYF. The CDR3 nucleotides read TGCGCCAGCAGCTCCACGACTAGCGGATCGGCCCGCACAGATACGCAGTATTTT.

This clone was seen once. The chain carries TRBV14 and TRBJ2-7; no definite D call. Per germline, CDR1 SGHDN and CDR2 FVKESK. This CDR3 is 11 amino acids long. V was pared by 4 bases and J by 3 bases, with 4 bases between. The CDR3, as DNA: TGTGCCAGCAGCCTCAGCTACGAGCAGTACTTC. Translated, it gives CASSLSYEQYF.

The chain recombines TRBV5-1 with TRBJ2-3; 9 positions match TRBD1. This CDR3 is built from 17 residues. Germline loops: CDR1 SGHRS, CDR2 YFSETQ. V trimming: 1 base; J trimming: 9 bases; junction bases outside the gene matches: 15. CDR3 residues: CASSLRSVTGGTVTQYF. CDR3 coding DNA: TGCGCCAGCAGCTTGAGGTCGGTGACAGGGGGGACCGTCACGCAGTATTTT.

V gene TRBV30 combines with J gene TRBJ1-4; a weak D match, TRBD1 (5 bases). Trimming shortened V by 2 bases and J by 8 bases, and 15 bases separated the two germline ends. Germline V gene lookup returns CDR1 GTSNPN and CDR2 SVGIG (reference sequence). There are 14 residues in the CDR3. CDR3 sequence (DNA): TGTGCCTGGAGTTCACGGAGGGGATTCGAAAAACTGTTTTTT. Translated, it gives CAWSSRRGFEKLFF.

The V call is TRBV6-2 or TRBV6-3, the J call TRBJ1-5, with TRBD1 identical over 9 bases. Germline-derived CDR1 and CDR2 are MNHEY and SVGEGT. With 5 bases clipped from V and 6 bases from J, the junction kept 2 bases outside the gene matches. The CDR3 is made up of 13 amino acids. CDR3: CASSDRGSQPQHF. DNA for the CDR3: TGTGCCAGCAGTGACAGGGGGAGTCAGCCCCAGCATTTT.

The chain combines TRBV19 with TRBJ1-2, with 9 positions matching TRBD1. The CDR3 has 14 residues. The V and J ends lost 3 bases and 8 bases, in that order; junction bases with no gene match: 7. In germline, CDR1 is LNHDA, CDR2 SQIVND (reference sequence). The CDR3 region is CASSIDRGNGGYTF. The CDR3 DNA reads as TGTGCCAGTAGTATCGACAGGGGGAATGGAGGCTACACCTTC.

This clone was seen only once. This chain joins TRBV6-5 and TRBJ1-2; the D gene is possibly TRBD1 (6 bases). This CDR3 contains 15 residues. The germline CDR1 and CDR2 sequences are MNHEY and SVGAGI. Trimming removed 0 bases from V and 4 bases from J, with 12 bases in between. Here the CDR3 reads CASSYSYSGVYGYTF. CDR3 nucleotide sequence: TGTGCCAGCAGTTACTCGTACTCAGGGGTCTATGGCTACACCTTC.

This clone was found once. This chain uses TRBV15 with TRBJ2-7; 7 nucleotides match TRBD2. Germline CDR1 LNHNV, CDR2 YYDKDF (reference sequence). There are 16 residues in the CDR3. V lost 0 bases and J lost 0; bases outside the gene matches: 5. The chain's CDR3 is CATSRDRGTNSYEQYF. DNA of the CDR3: TGTGCCACCAGCAGAGACCGGGGGACTAACTCCTACGAGCAGTACTTC.

CDR3 in amino acids: CSVIAGAANVLTF. The DNA of the CDR3 is TGCAGCGTGATCGCCGGAGCAGCCAACGTCCTGACTTTC. The rearrangement joins TRBV29-1 to TRBJ2-6; no clear D. Trimming took 6 bases from V and 7 from J, leaving 13 bases between them. Germline lookup yields CDR1 SQVTM and CDR2 ANQGSEA. The CDR3 runs to 13 residues.

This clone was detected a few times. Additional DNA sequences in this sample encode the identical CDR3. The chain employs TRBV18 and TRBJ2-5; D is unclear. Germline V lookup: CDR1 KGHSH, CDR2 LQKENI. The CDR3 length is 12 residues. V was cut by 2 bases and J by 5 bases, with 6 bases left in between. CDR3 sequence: CASSPFEETQYF. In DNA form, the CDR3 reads TGTGCCAGCTCACCATTCGAGGAGACCCAGTACTTC. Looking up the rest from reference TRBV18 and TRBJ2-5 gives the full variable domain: NAGVMQNPRHLVRRRGQEARLRCSPMKGHSHVYWYRQLPEEGLKFMVYLQKENIIDESGMPKERFSAEFPKEGPSILRIQQVVRGDSAAYFCASSPFEETQYFGPGTRLLVL.

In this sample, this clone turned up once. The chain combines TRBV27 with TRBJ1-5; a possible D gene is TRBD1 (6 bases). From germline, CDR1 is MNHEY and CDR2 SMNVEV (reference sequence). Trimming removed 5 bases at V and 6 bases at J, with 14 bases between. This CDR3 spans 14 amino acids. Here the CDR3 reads CASSLNRVSQPQHF. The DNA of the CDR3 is TGTGCCAGCAGTCTTAACAGGGTTAGTCAGCCCCAGCATTTT.

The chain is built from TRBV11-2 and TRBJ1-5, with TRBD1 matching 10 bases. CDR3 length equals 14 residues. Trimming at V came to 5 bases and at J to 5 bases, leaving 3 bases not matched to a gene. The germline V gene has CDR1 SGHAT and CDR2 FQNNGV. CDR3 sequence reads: CASSDRGPHQPQHF. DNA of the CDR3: TGTGCCAGCAGCGACAGGGGGCCGCATCAGCCCCAGCATTTT.

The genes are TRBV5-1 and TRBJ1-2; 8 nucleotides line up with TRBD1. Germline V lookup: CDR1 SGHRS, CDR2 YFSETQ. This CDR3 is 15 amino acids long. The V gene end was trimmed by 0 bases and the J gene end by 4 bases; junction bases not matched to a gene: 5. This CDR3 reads CASSLAEGQGYGYTF. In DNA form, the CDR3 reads TGCGCCAGCAGCTTGGCCGAAGGACAGGGCTATGGCTACACCTTC.

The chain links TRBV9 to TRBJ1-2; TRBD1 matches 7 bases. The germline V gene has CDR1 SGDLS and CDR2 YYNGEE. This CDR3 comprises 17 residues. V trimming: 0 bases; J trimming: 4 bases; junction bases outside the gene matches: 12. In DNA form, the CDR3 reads TGTGCCAGCAGCGTAGCGAAGACAGGGAGAGGGATCTATGGCTACACCTTC. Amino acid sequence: CASSVAKTGRGIYGYTF.

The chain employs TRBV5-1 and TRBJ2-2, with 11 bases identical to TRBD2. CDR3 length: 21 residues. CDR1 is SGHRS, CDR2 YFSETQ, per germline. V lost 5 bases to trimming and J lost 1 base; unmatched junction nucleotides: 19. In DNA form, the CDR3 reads TGCGCCAGCAGACCTAGCGGGAGGACCCAACTCCAAACAAGGAACACCGGGGAGCTGTTTTTT. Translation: CASRPSGRTQLQTRNTGELFF.

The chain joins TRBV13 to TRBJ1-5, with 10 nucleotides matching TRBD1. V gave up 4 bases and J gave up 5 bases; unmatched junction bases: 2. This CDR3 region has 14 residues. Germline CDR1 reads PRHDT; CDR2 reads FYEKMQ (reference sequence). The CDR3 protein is CASSSGQGDQPQHF. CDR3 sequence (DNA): TGTGCCAGCAGCTCCGGACAGGGGGATCAGCCCCAGCATTTT. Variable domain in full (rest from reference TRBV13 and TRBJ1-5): AAGVIQSPRHLIKEKRETATLKCYPIPRHDTVYWYQQGPGQDPQFLISFYEKMQSDKGSIPDRFSAQQFSDYHSELNMSSLELGDSALYFCASSSGQGDQPQHFGDGTRLSIL.

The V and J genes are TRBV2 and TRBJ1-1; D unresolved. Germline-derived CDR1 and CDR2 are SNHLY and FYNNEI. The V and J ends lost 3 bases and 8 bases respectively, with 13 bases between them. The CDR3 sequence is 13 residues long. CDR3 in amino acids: CASSEIRAGEAFF. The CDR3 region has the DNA TGTGCCAGCAGTGAGATCCGCGCGGGGGAAGCTTTCTTT. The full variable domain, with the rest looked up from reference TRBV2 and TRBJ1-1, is EPEVTQTPSHQVTQMGQEVILRCVPISNHLYFYWYRQILGQKVEFLVSFYNNEISEKSEIFDDQFSVERPDGSNFTLKIRSTKLEDSAMYFCASSEIRAGEAFFGQGTRLTVV.